This TCR beta chain was profiled in a study of neoadjuvant anti-PD-1 for oral cavity cancer. Findings of the study overall: Non-responders to neoadjuvant nivolumab had significantly more clonal PBMC T cells than responders. With three patients per group, TCR findings need larger cohorts.

The V gene's germline CDR1 is ENHRY and CDR2 SYGVKD. The V end lost 3 bases, the J end lost 3 bases, and 6 bases lay between the germline ends. The length of the CDR3 is 12 residues. Profiling relied on immunoSEQ multiplex PCR, and the TCRdb table lists in-frame clones only, not all of them. The sample contains some 30,000 clones, around four fifths of which appear only once. Stated time point: after neoadjuvant nivolumab, at surgical resection. PBMCs were not maintained or expanded in culture before analysis. A word on this clone: Its antigen is currently unknown.

The chain is built from TRBV10-3 and TRBJ2-7; D uncertain. Sequencing used PBMCs, obtained after nivolumab (anti-PD-1) treatment. This sequence originates from a person between 40 and 85 years old with oral cavity squamous cell carcinoma. The CDR3 loop is CAISDSGYEQYF. The CDR3 bases are TGTGCCATCAGTGATAGTGGCTACGAGCAGTACTTC.